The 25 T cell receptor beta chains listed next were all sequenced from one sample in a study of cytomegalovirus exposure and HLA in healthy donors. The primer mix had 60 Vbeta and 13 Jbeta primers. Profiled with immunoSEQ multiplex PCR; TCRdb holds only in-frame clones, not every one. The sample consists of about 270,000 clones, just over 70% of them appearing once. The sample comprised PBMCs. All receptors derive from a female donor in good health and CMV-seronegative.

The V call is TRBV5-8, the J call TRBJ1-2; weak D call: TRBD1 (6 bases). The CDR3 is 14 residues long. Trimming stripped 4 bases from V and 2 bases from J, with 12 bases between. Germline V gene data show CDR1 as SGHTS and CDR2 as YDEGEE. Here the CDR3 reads CASSPLDRNYGYTF. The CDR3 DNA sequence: TGTGCCAGCAGCCCGTTAGACAGGAACTATGGCTACACCTTC.

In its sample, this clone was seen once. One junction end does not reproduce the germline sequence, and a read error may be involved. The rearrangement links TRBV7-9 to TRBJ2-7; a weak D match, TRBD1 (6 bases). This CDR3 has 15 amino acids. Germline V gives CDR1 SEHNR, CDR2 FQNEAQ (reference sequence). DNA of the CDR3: TGTTCCAGCAGCTTAGGCAGGGGATACTCCTACGAGCAGTACTTC. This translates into CSSSLGRGYSYEQYF.

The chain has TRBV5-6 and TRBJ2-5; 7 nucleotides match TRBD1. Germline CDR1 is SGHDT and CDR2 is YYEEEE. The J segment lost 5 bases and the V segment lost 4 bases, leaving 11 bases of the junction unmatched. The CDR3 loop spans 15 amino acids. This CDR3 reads CASSRQGIGRETQYF. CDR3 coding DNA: TGTGCCAGCAGCCGACAGGGAATCGGAAGGGAGACCCAGTACTTC.

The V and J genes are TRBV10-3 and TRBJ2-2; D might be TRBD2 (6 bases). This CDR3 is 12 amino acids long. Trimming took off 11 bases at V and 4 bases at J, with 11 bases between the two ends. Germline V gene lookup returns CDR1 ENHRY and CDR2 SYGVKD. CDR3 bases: TGTGCCTCCTCCGGGAGCACCGGGGAGCTGTTTTTT. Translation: CASSGSTGELFF.

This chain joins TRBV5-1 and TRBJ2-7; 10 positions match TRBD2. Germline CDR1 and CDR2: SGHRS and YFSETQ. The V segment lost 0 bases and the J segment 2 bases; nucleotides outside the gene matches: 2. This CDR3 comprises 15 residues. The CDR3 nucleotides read TGCGCCAGCAGCTTGGAGCGGGAGGGCCCCTACGAGCAGTACTTC. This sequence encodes CASSLEREGPYEQYF.

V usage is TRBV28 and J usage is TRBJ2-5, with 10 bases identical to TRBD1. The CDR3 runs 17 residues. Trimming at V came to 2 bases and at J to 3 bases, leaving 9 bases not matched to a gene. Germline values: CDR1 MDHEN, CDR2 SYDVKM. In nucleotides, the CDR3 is TGTGCCAGCAGTTTAGGGATCGACAGGGGGCAAAAAGAGACCCAGTACTTC. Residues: CASSLGIDRGQKETQYF.

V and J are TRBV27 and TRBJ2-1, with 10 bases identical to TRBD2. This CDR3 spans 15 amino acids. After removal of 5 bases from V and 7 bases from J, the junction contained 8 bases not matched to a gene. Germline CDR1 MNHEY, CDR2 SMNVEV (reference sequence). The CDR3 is CASSRAGGPRNEQFF. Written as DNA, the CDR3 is TGTGCCAGCAGTCGAGCGGGAGGGCCCAGGAATGAGCAGTTCTTC.

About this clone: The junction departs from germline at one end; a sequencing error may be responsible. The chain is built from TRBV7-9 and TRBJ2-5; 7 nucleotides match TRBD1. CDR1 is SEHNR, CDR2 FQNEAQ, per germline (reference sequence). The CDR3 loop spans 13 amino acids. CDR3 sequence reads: CSSSRDSQETQYF. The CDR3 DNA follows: TGTTCCAGCAGCCGGGACAGCCAAGAGACCCAGTACTTC.

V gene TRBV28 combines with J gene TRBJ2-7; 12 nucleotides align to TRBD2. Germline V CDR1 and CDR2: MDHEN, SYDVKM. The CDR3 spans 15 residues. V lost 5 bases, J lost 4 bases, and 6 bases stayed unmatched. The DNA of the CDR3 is TGTGCCAGCAGTCCGACTAGCGGGAGCCGGTACGAGCAGTACTTC. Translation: CASSPTSGSRYEQYF.

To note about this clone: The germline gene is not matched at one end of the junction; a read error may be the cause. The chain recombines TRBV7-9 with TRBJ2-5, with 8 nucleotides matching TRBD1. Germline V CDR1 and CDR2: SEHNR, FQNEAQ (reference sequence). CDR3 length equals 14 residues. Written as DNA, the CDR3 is TGTTCCAGCACGAGGGACAGGACCCAAGAGACCCAGTACTTC. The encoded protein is CSSTRDRTQETQYF.

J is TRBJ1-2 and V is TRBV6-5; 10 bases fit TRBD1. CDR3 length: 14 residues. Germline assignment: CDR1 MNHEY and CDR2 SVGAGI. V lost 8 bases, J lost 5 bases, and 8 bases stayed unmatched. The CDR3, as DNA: TGTGCCAGCGGGTTGGGGACAGGGGAATATGGCTACACCTTC. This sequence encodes CASGLGTGEYGYTF.

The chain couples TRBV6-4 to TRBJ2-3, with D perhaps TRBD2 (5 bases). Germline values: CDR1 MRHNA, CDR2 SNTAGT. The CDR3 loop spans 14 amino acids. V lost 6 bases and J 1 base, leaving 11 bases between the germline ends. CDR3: CASSPDGGTDTQYF. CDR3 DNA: TGTGCCAGCAGCCCCGACGGGGGCACAGATACGCAGTATTTT.

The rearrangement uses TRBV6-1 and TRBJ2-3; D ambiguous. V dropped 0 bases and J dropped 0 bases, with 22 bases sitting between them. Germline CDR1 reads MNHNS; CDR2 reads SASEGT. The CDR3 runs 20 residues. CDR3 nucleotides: TGTGCCAGCAGTGAAGCGCTTCTTGGTTTCGCCAGATCTAGCACAGATACGCAGTATTTT. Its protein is CASSEALLGFARSSTDTQYF.

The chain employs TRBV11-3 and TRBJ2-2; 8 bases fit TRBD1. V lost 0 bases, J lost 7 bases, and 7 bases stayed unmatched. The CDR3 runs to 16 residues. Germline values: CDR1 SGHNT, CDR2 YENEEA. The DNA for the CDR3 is TGTGCCAGCAGCTTAGATCGAGGACAGGGATTCGGGGAGCTGTTTTTT. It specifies CASSLDRGQGFGELFF.

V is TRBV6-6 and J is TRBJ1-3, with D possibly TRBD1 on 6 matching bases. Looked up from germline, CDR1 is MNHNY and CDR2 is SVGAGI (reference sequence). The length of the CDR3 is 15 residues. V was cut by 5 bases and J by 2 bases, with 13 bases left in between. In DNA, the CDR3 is TGTGCCAGCAGTACTCAGGGGAAGGCTGGAAACACCATATATTTT. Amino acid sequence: CASSTQGKAGNTIYF.

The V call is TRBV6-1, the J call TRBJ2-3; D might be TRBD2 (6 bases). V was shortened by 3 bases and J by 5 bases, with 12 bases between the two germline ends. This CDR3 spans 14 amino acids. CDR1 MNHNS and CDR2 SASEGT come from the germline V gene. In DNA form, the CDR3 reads TGTGCCAGCAGTGAGAGGGACTTCGGAGATACGCAGTATTTT. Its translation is CASSERDFGDTQYF.

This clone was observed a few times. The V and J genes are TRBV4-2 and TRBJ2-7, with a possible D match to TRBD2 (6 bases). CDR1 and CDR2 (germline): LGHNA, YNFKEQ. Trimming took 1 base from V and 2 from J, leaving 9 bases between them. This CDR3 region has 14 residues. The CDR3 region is CASSQGAGPYEQYF. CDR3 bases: TGTGCCAGCAGCCAAGGGGCGGGACCCTACGAGCAGTACTTC.

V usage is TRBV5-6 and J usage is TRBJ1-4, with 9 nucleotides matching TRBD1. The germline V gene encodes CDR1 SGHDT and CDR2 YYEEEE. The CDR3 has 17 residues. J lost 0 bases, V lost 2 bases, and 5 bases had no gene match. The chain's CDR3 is CASSLRTGATTNEKLFF. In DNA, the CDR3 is TGTGCCAGCAGCTTACGGACAGGGGCCACAACTAATGAAAAACTGTTTTTT.

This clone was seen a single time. The chain's CDR3 is CASRDNGGGPYEQYF. Here the CDR3 DNA reads TGTGCCAGCAGAGATAACGGGGGGGGACCCTACGAGCAGTACTTC. The chain couples TRBV6-1 to TRBJ2-7; 8 bases match TRBD2. Germline lookup yields CDR1 MNHNS and CDR2 SASEGT. With V trimmed by 6 bases and J by 2 bases, 9 bases remained unmatched. CDR3 length: 15 residues.

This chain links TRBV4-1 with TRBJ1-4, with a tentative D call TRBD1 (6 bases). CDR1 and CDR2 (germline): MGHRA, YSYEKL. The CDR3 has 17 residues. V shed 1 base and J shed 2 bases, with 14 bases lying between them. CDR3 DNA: TGCGCCAGCAGCCAAGTCCTTAGGGGGGGCACTAATGAAAAACTGTTTTTT. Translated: CASSQVLRGGTNEKLFF.

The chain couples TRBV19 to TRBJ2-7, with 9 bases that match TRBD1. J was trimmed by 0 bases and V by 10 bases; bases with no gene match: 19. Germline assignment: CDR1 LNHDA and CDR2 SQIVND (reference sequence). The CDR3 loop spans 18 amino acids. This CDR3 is CATPHRGPGGAPSYEQYF. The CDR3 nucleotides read TGTGCCACCCCCCACAGGGGGCCCGGAGGCGCCCCCTCCTACGAGCAGTACTTC.

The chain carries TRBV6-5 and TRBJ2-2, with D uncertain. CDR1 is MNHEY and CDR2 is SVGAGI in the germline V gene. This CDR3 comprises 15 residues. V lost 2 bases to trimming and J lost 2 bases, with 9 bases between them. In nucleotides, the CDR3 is TGTGCCAGCAGTTACCTACGACTCAACACCGGGGAGCTGTTTTTT. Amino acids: CASSYLRLNTGELFF.

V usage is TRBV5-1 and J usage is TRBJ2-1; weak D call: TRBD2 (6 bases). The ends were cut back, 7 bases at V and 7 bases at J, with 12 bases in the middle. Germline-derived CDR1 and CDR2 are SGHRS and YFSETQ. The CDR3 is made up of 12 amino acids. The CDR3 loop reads CASFSGGNEQFF. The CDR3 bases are TGCGCCAGCTTTAGCGGCGGGAATGAGCAGTTCTTC. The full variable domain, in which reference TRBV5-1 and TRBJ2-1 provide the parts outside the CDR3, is KAGVTQTPRYLIKTRGQQVTLSCSPISGHRSVSWYQQTPGQGLQFLFEYFSETQRNKGNFPGRFSGRQFSNSRSEMNVSTLELGDSALYLCASFSGGNEQFFGPGTRLTVL.

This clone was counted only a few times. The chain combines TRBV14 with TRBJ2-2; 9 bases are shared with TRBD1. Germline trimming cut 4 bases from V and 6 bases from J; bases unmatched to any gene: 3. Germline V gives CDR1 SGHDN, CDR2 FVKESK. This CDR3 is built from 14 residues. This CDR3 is CASSRDRVAGELFF. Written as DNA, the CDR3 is TGTGCCAGCAGCCGGGACAGGGTTGCCGGGGAGCTGTTTTTT.

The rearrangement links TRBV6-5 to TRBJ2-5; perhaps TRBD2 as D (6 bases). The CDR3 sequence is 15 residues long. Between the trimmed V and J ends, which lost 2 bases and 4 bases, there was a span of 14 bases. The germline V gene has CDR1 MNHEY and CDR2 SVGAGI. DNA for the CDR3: TGTGCCAGCAGTTACCGGGGACTTGGTGGAGAGACCCAGTACTTC. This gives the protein CASSYRGLGGETQYF.